Below are 13 T cell receptor beta chains sequenced from a single sample in a study of response to subunit inactivated influenza vaccine. From the RT-PCR reads, TCRdb called clonotypes with MiXCR, one entry per CDR3 protein. In the table there are 600,000 to 850,000 distinct CDR3 sequences, 12% to 15% of which are singletons. The sample was PBMCs from blood, taken 14 to 15 days before vaccination. The origin of the receptors is a man between 45 and 60 years old who received an inactivated influenza vaccine.

V usage is TRBV12-3 or TRBV12-4 and J usage is TRBJ1-2, with a tentative D call TRBD1 (5 bases). V gave up 4 bases and J gave up 8 bases, with 11 bases separating them. The CDR3 runs to 12 residues. This CDR3 is CASSYTGRGYTF. For the CDR3, the DNA is TGTGCCAGCAGTTATACAGGTCGCGGCTACACCTTC.

This chain links TRBV20-1 with TRBJ2-3; D is possibly TRBD1 (6 bases). The CDR3 is 13 residues long. Looked up from germline, CDR1 is DFQATT and CDR2 is SNEGSKA (reference sequence). Trimming pared 1 base from V and 5 bases from J, leaving 10 bases between. The CDR3 nucleotides read TGCAGTGCTAGAGCCCCAGGGGTAGATACGCAGTATTTT. It translates to CSARAPGVDTQYF.

In this sample, this clonotype turned up a few times. The chain links TRBV18 to TRBJ1-6; no definite D call. The V end lost 2 bases, the J end lost 1 base, and 9 bases lay between the germline ends. Germline CDR1 reads KGHSH; CDR2 reads LQKENI. This CDR3 comprises 16 residues. The CDR3 reads CASSPTVASYNSPLHF. The DNA for the CDR3 is TGTGCCAGCTCACCAACGGTAGCGTCCTATAATTCACCCCTCCACTTT.

This clonotype was seen a few times. The chain has TRBV5-4 and TRBJ1-1, with D possibly TRBD1 on 5 matching bases. Between the trimmed V and J ends, which lost 0 bases and 4 bases, there was a span of 10 bases. The CDR3 is made up of 14 amino acids. Germline V lookup: CDR1 SGHNT, CDR2 YYREEE (reference sequence). As DNA, the CDR3 is TGTGCCAGCAGCTTGGCCAGGGAGGGCACTGAAGCTTTCTTT. Translation gives CASSLAREGTEAFF.

The gene calls are TRBV2 and TRBJ2-2; 9 positions agree with TRBD2. CDR1 SNHLY and CDR2 FYNNEI come from the germline V gene. The CDR3 consists of 17 residues. Trimming removed 2 bases from V and 4 bases from J; junction bases left unmatched: 8. The CDR3 DNA follows: TGTGCCAGCAGTGAAACTAGGCTAGCGGGAATCACCGGGGAGCTGTTTTTT. It yields the protein CASSETRLAGITGELFF. Using reference TRBV2 and TRBJ2-2 for the parts outside the CDR3, the full variable domain is EPEVTQTPSHQVTQMGQEVILRCVPISNHLYFYWYRQILGQKVEFLVSFYNNEISEKSEIFDDQFSVERPDGSNFTLKIRSTKLEDSAMYFCASSETRLAGITGELFFGEGSRLTVL.

The CDR3 nucleotides are TGTGCCAGCAGTGCCTATCTAGGGCACGGGGCTGAGCAGTTCTTC. The encoded protein is CASSAYLGHGAEQFF. The rearrangement uses TRBV28 and TRBJ2-1; D is possibly TRBD1 or TRBD2 (5 bases each). CDR3 length equals 15 residues. Germline loops: CDR1 MDHEN, CDR2 SYDVKM. Trimming removed 5 bases from V and 9 bases from J, with 20 bases in between.

This sequence joins TRBV3-1 and TRBJ2-6; D might be TRBD2 (5 bases). Trimming cost V 4 bases and J 4 bases, with 17 bases left between them. The CDR3 runs to 17 residues. Germline V lookup: CDR1 LGHDT, CDR2 YNNKEL (reference sequence). For the CDR3, the DNA is TGTGCCAGCAGCCCCCCCCTCCTCGGAGGAGGGGCCAACGTCCTGACTTTC. This sequence encodes CASSPPLLGGGANVLTF.

This clonotype turned up a few times. V and J are TRBV5-1 and TRBJ2-3; D uncertain. Germline loops: CDR1 SGHRS, CDR2 YFSETQ. CDR3 length equals 15 residues. V was shortened by 0 bases and J by 5 bases, with 13 bases between the two germline ends. CDR3 amino acids: CASSLGQASGDTQYF. In DNA form, the CDR3 reads TGCGCCAGCAGCTTGGGGCAGGCGTCGGGAGATACGCAGTATTTT.

This clonotype has more than one count but fewer than ten. The V gene is TRBV6-5, the J gene TRBJ2-1; D gene unclear. Trimming pared 0 bases from V and 10 bases from J, leaving 13 bases between. Per germline, CDR1 MNHEY and CDR2 SVGAGI. This CDR3 is 14 amino acids long. The CDR3 DNA sequence: TGTGCCAGCAGTTACTCGACGGGTCTGAGGGAGCAGTTCTTC. The encoded protein is CASSYSTGLREQFF.

This clonotype occurred once. The chain joins TRBV30 to TRBJ1-5, with D perhaps matching TRBD1 (5 bases). The CDR3 totals 13 residues. The V end lost 3 bases, the J end lost 1 base, and 7 bases lay between the germline ends. Germline CDR1 reads GTSNPN; CDR2 reads SVGIG (reference sequence). The CDR3 sequence is CAWSRDSNQPQHF. CDR3 coding DNA: TGTGCCTGGAGCCGGGACAGCAATCAGCCCCAGCATTTT.

The chain uses TRBV27 and TRBJ2-7; possible D gene TRBD1, 5 bases. The V gene's germline CDR1 is MNHEY and CDR2 SMNVEV (reference sequence). The CDR3 is made up of 13 amino acids. The V end lost 6 bases, the J end lost 2 bases, and 11 bases lay between the germline ends. The CDR3 protein is CASSVTGTYEQYF. The CDR3 region has the DNA TGTGCCAGCAGCGTCACAGGAACCTACGAGCAGTACTTC.

This sequence joins TRBV1 and TRBJ1-2; TRBD1, the D gene given by the table, was not confirmed from the DNA. TRBV1 is termed a pseudogene. This CDR3 contains 16 residues. CDR3 nucleotides: TGCACCAGCAGCCTAGGACAGGGGGCGGAGGATTTTGGCTACACCTTC. It translates to CTSSLGQGAEDFGYTF.

Here the CDR3 reads CASSFEAGELFF. CDR3 coding DNA: TGTGCCAGCAGTTTCGAGGCCGGGGAGCTGTTTTTT. The chain links TRBV28 to TRBJ2-2; D gene unclear. Trimming pared 3 bases from V and 6 bases from J, leaving 5 bases between. Germline V gene lookup returns CDR1 MDHEN and CDR2 SYDVKM. This CDR3 spans 12 amino acids. The variable domain in full, completed from reference TRBV28 and TRBJ2-2, reads DVKVTQSSRYLVKRTGEKVFLECVQDMDHENMFWYRQDPGLGLRLIYFSYDVKMKEKGDIPEGYSVSREKKERFSLILESASTNQTSMYLCASSFEAGELFFGEGSRLTVL.